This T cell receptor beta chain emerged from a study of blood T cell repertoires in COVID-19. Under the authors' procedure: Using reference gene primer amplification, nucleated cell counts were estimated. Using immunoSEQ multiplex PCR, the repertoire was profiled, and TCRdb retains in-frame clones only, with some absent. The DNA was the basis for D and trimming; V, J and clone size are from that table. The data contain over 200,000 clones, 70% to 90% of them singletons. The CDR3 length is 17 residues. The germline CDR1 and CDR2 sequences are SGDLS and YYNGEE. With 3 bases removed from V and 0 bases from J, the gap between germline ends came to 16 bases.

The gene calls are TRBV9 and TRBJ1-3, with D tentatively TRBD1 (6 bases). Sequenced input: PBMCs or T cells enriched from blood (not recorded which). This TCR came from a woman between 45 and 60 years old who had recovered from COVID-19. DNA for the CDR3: TGTGCCAGCAGCGGAGGGGGGGGATCCTACTCTGGAAACACCATATATTTT. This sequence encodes CASSGGGGSYSGNTIYF.